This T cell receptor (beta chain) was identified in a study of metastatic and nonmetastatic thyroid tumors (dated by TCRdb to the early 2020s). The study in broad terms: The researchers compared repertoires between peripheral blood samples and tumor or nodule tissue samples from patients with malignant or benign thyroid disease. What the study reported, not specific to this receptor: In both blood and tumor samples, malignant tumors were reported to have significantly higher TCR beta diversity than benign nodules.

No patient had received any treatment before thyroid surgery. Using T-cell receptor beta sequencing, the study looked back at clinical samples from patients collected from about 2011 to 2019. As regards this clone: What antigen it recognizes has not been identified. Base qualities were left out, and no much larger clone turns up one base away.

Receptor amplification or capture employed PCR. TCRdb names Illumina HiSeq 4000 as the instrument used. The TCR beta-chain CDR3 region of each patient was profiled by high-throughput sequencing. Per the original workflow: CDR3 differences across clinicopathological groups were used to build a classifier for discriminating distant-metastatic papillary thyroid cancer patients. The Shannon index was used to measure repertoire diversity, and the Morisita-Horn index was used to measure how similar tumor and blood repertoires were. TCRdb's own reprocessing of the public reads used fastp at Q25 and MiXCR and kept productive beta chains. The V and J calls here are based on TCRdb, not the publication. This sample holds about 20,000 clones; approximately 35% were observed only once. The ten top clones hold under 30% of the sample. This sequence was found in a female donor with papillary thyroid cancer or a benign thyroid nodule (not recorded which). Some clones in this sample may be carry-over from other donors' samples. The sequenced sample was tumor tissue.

For the CDR3, the sequence is CSATRLAGEYEQYF. The DNA sequence reads TGCAGTGCTACCAGACTAGCGGGAGAGTACGAGCAGTACTTC. In this chain, TRBV20-1 is recombined with TRBJ2-7, and 12 junctional nucleotides match TRBD2. For this chain, trimming is 4 bases at the V end and 4 bases at the J end, and the number of junction bases without a gene match is 5. The cysteine opens and the phenylalanine closes a CDR3 of 14 amino acids. The sequence is cut down to CDR3 DNA, 42 bases in frame from base 1. As encoded in the germline V gene (reference sequence), CDR1 is DFQATT while CDR2 is SNEGSKA.